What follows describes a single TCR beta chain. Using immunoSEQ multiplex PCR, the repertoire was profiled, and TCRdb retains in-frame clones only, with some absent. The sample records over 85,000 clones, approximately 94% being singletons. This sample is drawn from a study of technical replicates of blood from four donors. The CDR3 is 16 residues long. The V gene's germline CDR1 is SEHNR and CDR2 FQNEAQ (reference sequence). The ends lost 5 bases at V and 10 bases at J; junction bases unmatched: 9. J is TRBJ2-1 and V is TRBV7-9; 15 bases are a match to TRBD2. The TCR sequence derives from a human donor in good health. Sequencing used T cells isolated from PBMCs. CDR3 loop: CASSKGTSGRSWEQFF. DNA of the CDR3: TGTGCCAGCAGCAAGGGGACTAGCGGGAGGTCTTGGGAGCAGTTCTTC.